This entry lists 15 T cell receptor beta chains sequenced from one sample in a study of blood T cell repertoires in COVID-19. Here immunoSEQ multiplex PCR was the method, and the copy in TCRdb shows in-frame clones only, minus some. The table has under 150,000 clones, around 84% seen once. The material sequenced was peripheral blood. The receptors were gathered from a human donor in a cohort sampled during active COVID-19.

The rearrangement joins TRBV4-3 to TRBJ2-1, with D possibly matching TRBD2 (7 bases). CDR1 is LGHNA and CDR2 is YSLEER in the germline V gene. With 4 bases removed from V and 10 bases from J, the gap between germline ends came to 26 bases. This CDR3 region has 17 residues. The CDR3 sequence: CASSREFGGAGPREQFF. The DNA for the CDR3 is TGCGCCAGCAGCCGAGAGTTTGGGGGGGCGGGGCCACGAGAGCAGTTCTTC.

V is TRBV30 and J is TRBJ2-7, with 14 bases identical to TRBD2. V was clipped by 0 bases and J by 2 bases; unmatched bases: 6. This CDR3 has 17 amino acids. CDR1 and CDR2 from the germline V gene are GTSNPN and SVGIG (reference sequence). As DNA, the CDR3 is TGTGCCTGGAGTGTACTCCGGACTAGCGGGGGGCCCTACGAGCAGTACTTC. Protein sequence: CAWSVLRTSGGPYEQYF.

This CDR3 is CASSEQRGGDTQYF. CDR3 nucleotides: TGTGCCAGCAGTGAACAGCGGGGGGGAGATACGCAGTATTTT. The V gene is TRBV2, the J gene TRBJ2-3; 10 bases line up with TRBD2. The CDR3 extends over 14 amino acids. The germline gives CDR1 SNHLY, CDR2 FYNNEI. J gave up 5 bases and V 2 bases, and 1 base lay outside the gene matches.

The rearrangement uses TRBV30 and TRBJ2-5; the match to TRBD2 covers 9 bases. Germline CDR1 reads GTSNPN; CDR2 reads SVGIG (reference sequence). Trimming at V came to 2 bases and at J to 12 bases, leaving 13 bases not matched to a gene. The CDR3 is made up of 14 amino acids. The CDR3 reads CAWSLAGQRPWKYF. The CDR3 region has the DNA TGTGCCTGGAGTCTAGCGGGACAGCGGCCCTGGAAGTACTTC.

This clone is a singleton in its sample. V usage is TRBV7-9 and J usage is TRBJ2-7; 7 bases align to TRBD2. The V gene's germline CDR1 is SEHNR and CDR2 FQNEAQ (reference sequence). CDR3 length equals 14 residues. V was clipped by 3 bases and J by 1 base; unmatched bases: 3. CDR3 nucleotides: TGTGCCAGCAGCTTCGGCGGGAGTTCCTACGAGCAGTACTTC. This gives the protein CASSFGGSSYEQYF.

The chain links TRBV5-1 to TRBJ1-4; D is perhaps TRBD1 (5 bases). The germline V gene has CDR1 SGHRS and CDR2 YFSETQ. This CDR3 spans 14 amino acids. Trimming pared 0 bases from V and 4 bases from J, leaving 7 bases between. The CDR3 spells CASSLAGINEKLFF. CDR3 nucleotides: TGCGCCAGCAGCTTGGCAGGGATTAATGAAAAACTGTTTTTT.

The gene calls are TRBV18 and TRBJ2-3; 9 bases fit TRBD2. Germline CDR1 is KGHSH and CDR2 is LQKENI. The CDR3 length is 16 residues. Losses at the gene ends were 3 bases for V and 2 bases for J; bases not matched to a gene: 6. CDR3 region: CASSPTTSGDTDTQYF. The CDR3 DNA reads as TGTGCCAGCTCACCTACGACTAGCGGAGACACAGATACGCAGTATTTT.

Here the CDR3 reads CASSLAGGSISGNTIYF. CDR3 bases: TGTGCCAGCAGCTTAGCGGGGGGCTCCATCTCTGGAAACACCATATATTTT. This chain joins TRBV11-2 and TRBJ1-3; tentative D call: TRBD1 (6 bases). Trimming removed 1 base at V and 0 bases at J, with 13 bases between. This CDR3 has 17 residues. From germline, CDR1 is SGHAT and CDR2 FQNNGV. Full variable domain (rest looked up from reference TRBV11-2 and TRBJ1-3): EAGVAQSPRYKIIEKRQSVAFWCNPISGHATLYWYQQILGQGPKLLIQFQNNGVVDDSQLPKDRFSAERLKGVDSTLKIQPAKLEDSAVYLCASSLAGGSISGNTIYFGEGSWLTVV.

The chain is built from TRBV2 and TRBJ1-2; 8 nucleotides line up with TRBD1. Per germline, CDR1 SNHLY and CDR2 FYNNEI. The V and J ends lost 3 bases and 4 bases, in that order; junction bases with no gene match: 4. The CDR3 covers 14 residues. DNA of the CDR3: TGTGCCAGCAGTGAGGGGACAGGACCCTATGGCTACACCTTC. Its translation: CASSEGTGPYGYTF.

V usage is TRBV19 and J usage is TRBJ1-1; 10 bases are shared with TRBD1. The CDR3 is 12 amino acids. V was pared by 8 bases and J by 8 bases, with 5 bases of the junction left unmatched. Germline-derived CDR1 and CDR2 are LNHDA and SQIVND (reference sequence). CDR3 DNA sequence: TGTGCCAGTGCGGACAGGGGGATGGAAGCTTTCTTT. It specifies CASADRGMEAFF.

The rearrangement joins TRBV6-5 to TRBJ1-6; 7 bases are a match to TRBD1. The germline CDR1 and CDR2 sequences are MNHEY and SVGAGI. With 7 bases clipped from V and 7 bases from J, the junction kept 7 bases outside the gene matches. The CDR3 runs to 14 residues. The CDR3 region has the DNA TGTGCCAGCATTAGAGGCAGGGGGAATTCACCCCTCCACTTT. It codes for CASIRGRGNSPLHF.

The chain is built from TRBV30 and TRBJ1-3; 7 bases map to TRBD1. V trimming: 3 bases; J trimming: 0 bases; junction bases outside the gene matches: 5. The germline gives CDR1 GTSNPN, CDR2 SVGIG (reference sequence). The CDR3 is 15 residues long. CDR3 coding DNA: TGTGCCTGGAGCAGGGGGTCTAACTCTGGAAACACCATATATTTT. Translated: CAWSRGSNSGNTIYF.

The chain links TRBV25-1 to TRBJ2-7, with D perhaps matching TRBD1 (6 bases). The V and J ends lost 0 bases and 6 bases respectively, with 18 bases between them. CDR1 MGHDK and CDR2 SYGVNS come from the germline V gene. This CDR3 comprises 16 residues. The CDR3 is CASSEYLGAPMGEQYF. In DNA, the CDR3 is TGTGCCAGCAGTGAATATCTGGGGGCCCCCATGGGCGAGCAGTACTTC.

The rearrangement uses TRBV30 and TRBJ1-2; a possible D gene is TRBD1 (6 bases). The CDR3 has 13 amino acids. Looked up from germline, CDR1 is GTSNPN and CDR2 is SVGIG (reference sequence). Trimming shortened V by 1 base and J by 8 bases, and 14 bases separated the two germline ends. CDR3 sequence (DNA): TGTGCCTGGAGTGGTTTAGGGGGTGGGGGCTACACCTTC. Its protein is CAWSGLGGGGYTF.

This clone was detected only once. The chain is built from TRBV2 and TRBJ1-2, with TRBD1 matching over 9 bases. Germline assignment: CDR1 SNHLY and CDR2 FYNNEI. V was clipped by 3 bases and J by 6 bases; unmatched bases: 5. The CDR3 runs 14 residues. The CDR3 nucleotides are TGTGCCAGCAGTGATCCGGGACAGGGTGATGGCTACACCTTC. It specifies CASSDPGQGDGYTF.